The 20 T cell receptor beta chains below all came from one sample that was sequenced in a study of cytomegalovirus exposure and HLA in healthy donors. The PCR used 60 Vbeta and 13 Jbeta primers. The table came from immunoSEQ multiplex PCR; TCRdb's copy has only in-frame clones and leaves some out. The repertoire holds approximately 130,000 clones, 70% to 80% seen once, with around 1.2% in the top ten. Input material: PBMCs. The receptors shown here come from a man between 50 and 59 years old in good health and CMV-seronegative.

The CDR3 region has the DNA TGTGCCTGGAGTGGGGGACTCGGCAATCAGCCCCAGCATTTT. This codes for CAWSGGLGNQPQHF. V and J are TRBV30 and TRBJ1-5; weak D call: TRBD1 (5 bases). The germline V gene has CDR1 GTSNPN and CDR2 SVGIG (reference sequence). Trimming took off 1 base at V and 2 bases at J, with 9 bases between the two ends. This CDR3 has 14 residues.

The V and J genes are TRBV4-3 and TRBJ1-2; D may be TRBD1 (5 bases). V was shortened by 1 base and J by 2 bases, with 14 bases between the two germline ends. This CDR3 region has 16 residues. The germline V gene encodes CDR1 LGHNA and CDR2 YSLEER. The CDR3 nucleotides are TGCGCCAGCAGCCAAGGGGATGGGGCGTCGAACTATGGCTACACCTTC. This gives the protein CASSQGDGASNYGYTF.

The gene calls are TRBV7-2 and TRBJ2-6; weak D call: TRBD2 (6 bases). Germline CDR1 is SGHTA and CDR2 is FQGNSA. The CDR3 contains 19 residues. V shed 1 base and J shed 1 base, with 17 bases lying between them. The DNA of the CDR3 is TGTGCCAGCAGCTTAGTTCGGGGGTCTAAGGAGTCTGGGGCCAACGTCCTGACTTTC. Protein product: CASSLVRGSKESGANVLTF.

The CDR3 DNA reads TGTGCCACCAGCAGAGAAAGGGCGAGGACAGGGCCTGGAAACACCATATATTTT. It translates to CATSRERARTGPGNTIYF. The chain has TRBV15 and TRBJ1-3; TRBD1 matches at 8 bases. V shed 0 bases and J 2 bases; nucleotides not matched to a gene: 9. Germline CDR1 is LNHNV and CDR2 is YYDKDF (reference sequence). The CDR3 loop spans 18 amino acids.

The V gene is TRBV18, the J gene TRBJ2-3, with TRBD2 matching over 9 bases. Germline V gene lookup returns CDR1 KGHSH and CDR2 LQKENI. The ends lost 3 bases at V and 5 bases at J; junction bases unmatched: 6. The CDR3 has 15 amino acids. The DNA of the CDR3 is TGTGCCAGCTCACCTTTAGCGGGAGAAGGAGATACGCAGTATTTT. This sequence encodes CASSPLAGEGDTQYF.

The chain employs TRBV5-4 and TRBJ2-2; D is uncertain. This CDR3 has 16 amino acids. Between the trimmed V and J ends, which lost 0 bases and 1 base, there was a span of 10 bases. The V gene's germline CDR1 is SGHNT and CDR2 YYREEE (reference sequence). CDR3 coding DNA: TGTGCCAGCAGCTTGGGCGGCTACGGGAACACCGGGGAGCTGTTTTTT. It is translated as CASSLGGYGNTGELFF.

This clone showed up just a few times. This chain connects TRBV6-1 to TRBJ1-3; D perhaps matches TRBD1 (6 bases). The length of the CDR3 is 16 residues. The ends were cut back, 4 bases at V and 0 bases at J, with 13 bases in the middle. Germline CDR1 MNHNS, CDR2 SASEGT. CDR3 sequence reads: CASSGWTAYSGNTIYF. CDR3 bases: TGTGCCAGCAGTGGATGGACAGCGTACTCTGGAAACACCATATATTTT.

V is TRBV10-3 and J is TRBJ2-1, with TRBD1 matching over 7 bases. Germline V CDR1 and CDR2: ENHRY, SYGVKD. J gave up 3 bases and V 5 bases, and 7 bases lay outside the gene matches. This CDR3 has 15 amino acids. CDR3 in amino acids: CAISYRDSHYNEQFF. Written as DNA, the CDR3 is TGTGCCATCAGTTACCGGGACAGCCACTACAATGAGCAGTTCTTC.

This chain uses TRBV18 with TRBJ1-5; 10 nucleotides align to TRBD1. V trimming: 1 base; J trimming: 3 bases; junction bases outside the gene matches: 0. The germline gives CDR1 KGHSH, CDR2 LQKENI. The CDR3 sequence is 15 residues long. The CDR3: CASSPRQGANQPQHF. The CDR3 region has the DNA TGTGCCAGCTCACCACGACAGGGGGCCAATCAGCCCCAGCATTTT.

This sequence joins TRBV5-6 and TRBJ2-1; 9 nucleotides align to TRBD2. V shed 6 bases, J shed 5 bases, and the junction held 12 bases outside the gene matches. Germline CDR1 reads SGHDT; CDR2 reads YYEEEE. The CDR3 sequence is 16 residues long. CDR3 bases: TGTGCCAGCATCTCGCCGCGGAGACTAGCGGACAATGAGCAGTTCTTC. This translates into CASISPRRLADNEQFF.

This clone turned up a few times. This chain uses TRBV7-9 with TRBJ1-2; 9 bases map to TRBD1. The CDR3 consists of 17 residues. CDR1 is SEHNR, CDR2 FQNEAQ, per germline (reference sequence). Trimming cost V 0 bases and J 9 bases; bases outside gene matches: 14. The CDR3 DNA sequence: TGTGCCAGCAGCTTAGCACAGGGGGCGCTAGTAGATAGGAGCTACACCTTC. This sequence encodes CASSLAQGALVDRSYTF.

Here the CDR3 reads CASTTQGILNYGYTF. The CDR3 DNA follows: TGTGCCTCCACGACGCAGGGGATTCTTAACTATGGCTACACCTTC. The chain couples TRBV30 to TRBJ1-2, with D possibly matching TRBD1 (6 bases). V dropped 7 bases and J dropped 1 base, with 19 bases sitting between them. The CDR3 has 15 amino acids. CDR1 is GTSNPN, CDR2 SVGIG, per germline (reference sequence).

This clone was recorded a few times. The chain is built from TRBV10-3 and TRBJ1-5; D is perhaps TRBD1 (6 bases). Per the germline V gene, CDR1 is ENHRY and CDR2 is SYGVKD. Trimming shortened V by 3 bases and J by 6 bases, and 21 bases separated the two germline ends. This CDR3 spans 17 amino acids. Here the CDR3 reads CAISEGQGNWVGQPQHF. CDR3 nucleotide sequence: TGTGCCATCAGTGAAGGTCAGGGGAATTGGGTCGGTCAGCCCCAGCATTTT.

This sequence joins TRBV6-1 and TRBJ2-7; 8 bases align to TRBD1. The CDR3 spans 14 residues. Per germline, CDR1 MNHNS and CDR2 SASEGT. Unmatched junction bases numbered 7, after V lost 6 bases and J lost 3 bases. The CDR3 DNA reads as TGTGCCAGCAGGCGACAGGGGCCTGACTACGAGCAGTACTTC. This gives the protein CASRRQGPDYEQYF.

A single count supports this clone. V and J are TRBV5-1 and TRBJ2-3; D is perhaps TRBD2 (6 bases). The CDR3 totals 15 residues. The V end lost 0 bases, the J end lost 0 bases, and 8 bases lay between the germline ends. Looked up from germline, CDR1 is SGHRS and CDR2 is YFSETQ. In nucleotides, the CDR3 is TGCGCCAGCAGCTTGGCGGGGGATAGCACAGATACGCAGTATTTT. Amino acid sequence: CASSLAGDSTDTQYF.

In DNA form, the CDR3 reads TGTGCCAGCAGCGTGGGACTAGCGGGAGACAATGAGCAGTTCTTC. Translation: CASSVGLAGDNEQFF. The J gene is TRBJ2-1, the V gene TRBV9; TRBD2 agrees at 14 bases. The CDR3 is 15 amino acids. The germline gives CDR1 SGDLS, CDR2 YYNGEE. Trimming cost V 2 bases and J 5 bases; bases outside gene matches: 0.

The chain combines TRBV6-1 with TRBJ2-3; D possibly corresponds to TRBD2 (5 bases). V was trimmed by 5 bases and J by 5 bases, leaving 8 bases between them. CDR1 is MNHNS, CDR2 SASEGT, per germline. The CDR3 is made up of 12 amino acids. CDR3 sequence reads: CASSPREDTQYF. As DNA, the CDR3 is TGTGCCAGCAGTCCCCGGGAAGATACGCAGTATTTT.

This clone was seen more than once but under ten times. The chain has TRBV5-1 and TRBJ2-7; possible D gene TRBD1, 5 bases. V lost 2 bases and J 7 bases, leaving 16 bases between the germline ends. Germline CDR1 SGHRS, CDR2 YFSETQ. The CDR3 totals 14 residues. CDR3 region: CASSLWQGPREQYF. CDR3 sequence (DNA): TGCGCCAGCAGCTTATGGCAGGGCCCACGGGAGCAGTACTTC.

The chain employs TRBV5-1 and TRBJ2-2; 7 bases line up with TRBD1. The CDR3 length is 13 residues. In germline, CDR1 is SGHRS, CDR2 YFSETQ. V lost 6 bases, J lost 7 bases, and 6 bases stayed unmatched. CDR3 loop: CASNDRDHGELFF. CDR3 sequence (DNA): TGCGCCAGCAACGACAGGGATCACGGGGAGCTGTTTTTT.

The chain couples TRBV19 to TRBJ1-1; TRBD1 matches 7 bases. Germline V gene sequence: CDR1 LNHDA, CDR2 SQIVND (reference sequence). V trimming: 4 bases; J trimming: 5 bases; junction bases outside the gene matches: 10. This CDR3 has 15 amino acids. This chain's CDR3 is CASSSFRGRFTEAFF. In DNA form, the CDR3 reads TGTGCCAGTAGTAGCTTTAGGGGGCGTTTTACTGAAGCTTTCTTT.